A selection of T cell receptor beta chains follows, all from one sample in a study of shared clonotypes between healthy human individuals. Assay: immunoSEQ multiplex PCR; the TCRdb copy retains only in-frame clones and omits some. The table has millions of clones, approximately 94% seen once; the top ten hold around 0.14%. Sequences were obtained from naive CD4+ T cells sorted from blood. These receptors were obtained from a man aged 18 to 30 in good health. Each CDR3 is given with its conserved first and last residue. A D gene is named only where the DNA matches it firmly. Part of the rows lack a size; the others show once, few, many or a class for expanded clones.

D: TRBD2; J: TRBJ2-1; V: TRBV2; length: 15; size: .; CDR3: CASSETSEYYNEQFF; DNA: TGTGCCAGCAGTGAAACTAGCGAGTATTACAATGAGCAGTTCTTC
D: TRBD2; J: TRBJ2-5; V: TRBV9; length: 15; size: .; CDR3: CASSASGGAGETQYF; DNA: TGTGCCAGCAGCGCTAGCGGGGGGGCGGGAGAGACCCAGTACTTC
D: .; J: TRBJ2-7; V: TRBV28; length: 12; size: .; CDR3: CASSSSLYEQYF; DNA: TGTGCCAGCAGTTCCAGCCTCTACGAGCAGTACTTC
D: TRBD1; J: TRBJ1-4; V: TRBV19; length: 15; size: .; CDR3: CASSPRGQYNEKLFF; DNA: TGTGCCAGTAGTCCCCGGGGACAGTATAATGAAAAACTGTTTTTT
D: TRBD1; J: TRBJ1-2; V: TRBV6-6; length: 14; size: .; CDR3: CASILGQGLYGYTF; DNA: TGTGCCAGCATTCTAGGACAGGGTTTGTATGGCTACACCTTC
D: .; J: TRBJ2-7; V: TRBV5-6; length: 16; size: .; CDR3: CASSDRTVGKSSEQYF; DNA: TGTGCCAGCAGCGACCGGACAGTCGGAAAGTCGAGCGAGCAGTACTTC
D: .; J: TRBJ2-1; V: TRBV12-5; length: 18; size: .; CDR3: CASAAVSGGERAGNEQFF; DNA: TGTGCTAGTGCCGCCGTGTCTGGTGGGGAGCGGGCCGGGAATGAGCAGTTCTTC
D: TRBD1; J: TRBJ2-7; V: TRBV30; length: 14; size: .; CDR3: CAWGGQGKAYEQYF; DNA: TGTGCCTGGGGAGGACAGGGAAAAGCCTACGAGCAGTACTTC
D: .; J: TRBJ1-1; V: TRBV18; length: 13; size: .; CDR3: CASSPVPNTEAFF; DNA: TGTGCCAGCTCACCGGTGCCGAACACTGAAGCTTTCTTT
D: TRBD1; J: TRBJ2-1; V: TRBV5-1; length: 14; size: .; CDR3: CASSLEGATNEQFF; DNA: TGCGCCAGCAGCTTAGAGGGGGCGACGAATGAGCAGTTCTTC
D: .; J: TRBJ2-5; V: TRBV27; length: 13; size: .; CDR3: CASSLNFRETQYF; DNA: TGTGCCAGCAGTTTAAATTTCCGCGAGACCCAGTACTTC
D: .; J: TRBJ1-4; V: TRBV6-4; length: 14; size: .; CDR3: CASSRTVINEKLFF; DNA: TGTGCCAGCAGTAGGACGGTCATTAATGAAAAACTGTTTTTT
D: TRBD2; J: TRBJ2-7; V: TRBV4-1; length: 21; size: once; CDR3: CASSPVGWAGLAGGPFAEQYF; DNA: TGCGCCAGCAGCCCCGTCGGTTGGGCGGGACTAGCGGGAGGGCCATTTGCCGAGCAGTACTTC
D: TRBD2; J: TRBJ2-1; V: TRBV4-3; length: 16; size: .; CDR3: CASSQGLLAGSNEQFF; DNA: TGCGCCAGCAGCCAAGGTCTCCTAGCGGGGTCCAATGAGCAGTTCTTC